This record looks at one T cell receptor (beta chain) sequence and its context. Antigen: not known. This entry belongs to a study of blood T cells in healthy people across ages. Trimming took off 0 bases at V and 4 bases at J, with 7 bases between the two ends. The CDR3 sequence is 13 residues long. In germline, CDR1 is SGHDT, CDR2 YYEEEE. The authors extracted at least 5 micrograms of total RNA per sample. Through a sample-barcoded 5' primer and a J-beta primer mix, a second PCR was run for roughly 7 to 11 cycles. TCRdb reprocessed the 5' RACE reads with MiXCR, giving one entry per CDR3 protein. The table has more than 800,000 distinct CDR3 sequences, 29% seen once. General study results and limits: Older age coincided with a roughly linear decline in TCR beta diversity per million T cells.

This sequence joins TRBV5-6 and TRBJ1-1, with no clear D. Sequences were obtained from blood. The sequence was obtained from a woman aged 80 or over in good health. This chain's CDR3 is CASSLGAGTEAFF. In DNA form, the CDR3 reads TGTGCCAGCAGCTTGGGTGCGGGCACTGAAGCTTTCTTT.